This entry lists 22 T cell receptor beta chains sequenced from one sample in a study of blood T cell repertoires in COVID-19. The table came from immunoSEQ multiplex PCR; TCRdb's copy has only in-frame clones and leaves some out. The table shows 240,000 or so clones, with approximately 90% occurring only once. Sequencing input: PBMCs or T cells enriched from blood (not recorded which). The receptors derive from a man aged 45-60 years who had been exposed to COVID-19.

The chain uses TRBV18 and TRBJ1-2; D gene unclear. Germline loops: CDR1 KGHSH, CDR2 LQKENI. V was shortened by 3 bases and J by 7 bases, with 12 bases between the two germline ends. The CDR3 has 13 amino acids. The CDR3 protein is CASSPNAGSGYTF. Here the CDR3 DNA reads TGTGCCAGCTCACCCAACGCGGGCTCTGGCTACACCTTC.

CDR3 region: CASSSDSFSFGYTF. CDR3 nucleotide sequence: TGTGCCAGCAGCTCAGACAGTTTTTCTTTTGGCTACACCTTC. The rearrangement joins TRBV11-1 to TRBJ1-2; D might be TRBD1 (5 bases). The CDR3 is 14 amino acids. CDR1 SGHAT and CDR2 FQDESV come from the germline V gene (reference sequence). V lost 4 bases, J lost 7 bases, and 16 bases lay in between.

The CDR3 protein is CAWTPPGPNYGYTF. The DNA for the CDR3 is TGTGCCTGGACCCCGCCAGGGCCTAACTATGGCTACACCTTC. V usage is TRBV30 and J usage is TRBJ1-2, with D perhaps TRBD1 (5 bases). The CDR3 length is 14 residues. Germline V gene lookup returns CDR1 GTSNPN and CDR2 SVGIG (reference sequence). V was shortened by 4 bases and J by 0 bases, with 12 bases between the two germline ends. The full variable domain, its missing parts supplied by reference TRBV30 and TRBJ1-2, is SQTIHQWPATLVQPVGSPLSLECTVEGTSNPNLYWYRQAAGRGLQLLFYSVGIGQISSEVPQNLSASRPQDRQFILSSKKLLLSDSGFYLCAWTPPGPNYGYTFGSGTRLTVV.

This clone was seen more than once but under ten times. The J gene is TRBJ2-2, the V gene TRBV4-1; D is possibly TRBD1 (5 bases). The CDR3 has 13 amino acids. Germline lookup yields CDR1 MGHRA and CDR2 YSYEKL. Trimming took off 9 bases at V and 5 bases at J, with 13 bases between the two ends. The CDR3 reads CASSSRVTGELFF. As DNA, the CDR3 is TGCGCCAGTTCTTCCAGGGTAACCGGGGAGCTGTTTTTT.

V gene TRBV6-5 combines with J gene TRBJ2-7; D is undetermined. The germline gives CDR1 MNHEY, CDR2 SVGAGI. The CDR3 extends over 13 amino acids. V dropped 6 bases and J dropped 3 bases, with 12 bases sitting between them. The CDR3 reads CASRVNSYYEQYV. CDR3 DNA: TGTGCCAGCAGGGTGAACAGCTACTACGAGCAGTACGTC.

Remarks on this clone: Because the CDR3 is missing its conserved closing phenylalanine or tryptophan, this is likely a read error. The limits of the CDR3 on the DNA are not certain, so only TCRdb's listed CDR3 is given. This chain connects TRBV12-3 or TRBV12-4 to TRBJ2-7; the table's TRBD2 call for D was not verified on the DNA. 13 amino acids form the CDR3, both terminal residues included. CDR3: CASSFFGWRGFGI.

The CDR3 coding sequence is TGTGCCAGCAGCCCGAGGGAGATGCGCTACGAGCAGTACTTC. Its translation is CASSPREMRYEQYF. The rearrangement links TRBV4-2 to TRBJ2-7; D might be TRBD2 (5 bases). The germline CDR1 and CDR2 sequences are LGHNA and YNFKEQ. CDR3 length: 14 residues. V gave up 4 bases and J gave up 3 bases, with 13 bases separating them.

This clone was recorded only once. The gene calls are TRBV11-1 and TRBJ2-3; tentatively, D is TRBD2 (6 bases). The ends were cut back, 5 bases at V and 2 bases at J, with 11 bases in the middle. The germline CDR1 and CDR2 sequences are SGHAT and FQDESV (reference sequence). The CDR3 totals 14 residues. The CDR3 protein is CASSPGLHTDTQYF. CDR3 in DNA: TGTGCCAGCAGCCCGGGACTTCACACAGATACGCAGTATTTT.

This chain links TRBV14 with TRBJ2-5, with D maybe TRBD1 (6 bases). The length of the CDR3 is 15 residues. Trimming removed 0 bases at V and 3 bases at J, with 11 bases between. The germline CDR1 and CDR2 sequences are SGHDN and FVKESK. Written as DNA, the CDR3 is TGTGCCAGCAGCCAAGATCTTTGGACAGAAGAGACCCAGTACTTC. It yields the protein CASSQDLWTEETQYF. The full variable domain, in which reference TRBV14 and TRBJ2-5 provide the parts outside the CDR3, is EAGVTQFPSHSVIEKGQTVTLRCDPISGHDNLYWYRRVMGKEIKFLLHFVKESKQDESGMPNNRFLAERTGGTYSTLKVQPAELEDSGVYFCASSQDLWTEETQYFGPGTRLLVL.

The chain recombines TRBV19 with TRBJ2-2; a weak D match, TRBD2 (6 bases). Between the trimmed V and J ends, which lost 3 bases and 3 bases, there was a span of 14 bases. CDR3 size: 16 residues. Germline V gene sequence: CDR1 LNHDA, CDR2 SQIVND (reference sequence). CDR3: CASSIGGVGDTGELFF. DNA of the CDR3: TGTGCCAGTAGTATCGGCGGGGTAGGCGACACCGGGGAGCTGTTTTTT.

The V call is TRBV5-1, the J call TRBJ2-1, with a weak D call TRBD2 (5 bases). The germline gives CDR1 SGHRS, CDR2 YFSETQ. The CDR3 sequence is 15 residues long. V lost 0 bases and J 6 bases, leaving 13 bases between the germline ends. This CDR3 is CASSLGAASPNEQFF. The CDR3 coding sequence is TGCGCCAGCAGCTTGGGCGCCGCTAGCCCCAATGAGCAGTTCTTC.

This clone was counted only a few times. For the CDR3, the DNA is TGTGCCACCATCGGGAATTGGGTCCCGTCCCCTAGCAATCAGCCCCAGCATTTT. It specifies CATIGNWVPSPSNQPQHF. This chain connects TRBV2 to TRBJ1-5; D uncertain. This CDR3 is 18 amino acids long. V was clipped by 10 bases and J by 0 bases, with 25 bases between them. The germline gives CDR1 SNHLY, CDR2 FYNNEI.

V is TRBV3-1 (or the pseudogene TRBV3-2) and J is TRBJ1-2; D uncertain. This CDR3 has 15 residues. Trimming removed 4 bases from V and 3 bases from J, with 15 bases in between. CDR1 and CDR2 (germline): LGHDT, YNNKEL (reference sequence). CDR3 coding DNA: TGTGCCAGCAGCCGGAGAGGTGGGAGCGACTATGGCTACACCTTC. Translation: CASSRRGGSDYGYTF.

The rearrangement uses TRBV5-1 and TRBJ1-2, with 9 bases lining up with TRBD1. Germline trimming cut 3 bases from V and 8 bases from J; bases unmatched to any gene: 11. Germline V gene sequence: CDR1 SGHRS, CDR2 YFSETQ. The CDR3 length is 15 residues. The CDR3, as DNA: TGCGCCAGCAGCTCGGGACAGGGTATGCTTCGCGGCTACACCTTC. It translates to CASSSGQGMLRGYTF.

The chain has TRBV24-1 and TRBJ2-3, with TRBD2 as a possible D gene (5 bases). V was pared by 3 bases and J by 1 base, with 10 bases between. Germline V gene sequence: CDR1 KGHDR, CDR2 SFDVKD. The CDR3 is made up of 15 amino acids. CDR3 region: CATSDPTKRTDTQYF. For the CDR3, the DNA is TGTGCCACCAGTGATCCGACTAAACGCACAGATACGCAGTATTTT.

The chain links TRBV7-9 to TRBJ1-1; D possibly corresponds to TRBD1 (5 bases). Germline-derived CDR1 and CDR2 are SEHNR and FQNEAQ (reference sequence). The length of the CDR3 is 13 residues. Trimming pared 8 bases from V and 0 bases from J, leaving 10 bases between. Here the CDR3 reads CASAGVMNTEAFF. Written as DNA, the CDR3 is TGTGCCAGCGCGGGGGTTATGAACACTGAAGCTTTCTTT.

The chain joins TRBV5-1 to TRBJ2-5; D perhaps matches TRBD2 (6 bases). Trimming pared 0 bases from V and 3 bases from J, leaving 6 bases between. Germline CDR1 reads SGHRS; CDR2 reads YFSETQ. This CDR3 has 13 residues. CDR3 loop: CASSLGGEETQYF. The DNA for the CDR3 is TGCGCCAGCAGCTTGGGCGGGGAAGAGACCCAGTACTTC.

This clone has only one observation. V is TRBV7-6 and J is TRBJ1-5; D not resolved. This CDR3 comprises 15 residues. The ends were cut back, 1 base at V and 2 bases at J, with 9 bases in the middle. Germline values: CDR1 SGHVS, CDR2 FNYEAQ. The CDR3 loop reads CASSLDGLGNQPQHF. DNA for the CDR3: TGTGCCAGCAGCTTAGATGGGCTCGGCAATCAGCCCCAGCATTTT.

This CDR3 is CASSGSQNTGELFF. CDR3 nucleotide sequence: TGTGCCAGCAGCGGGAGCCAGAACACCGGGGAGCTGTTTTTT. The V and J genes are TRBV9 and TRBJ2-2; D gene uncertain. Germline V gene sequence: CDR1 SGDLS, CDR2 YYNGEE. V shed 3 bases and J shed 1 base, with 7 bases lying between them. CDR3 size: 14 residues.

This chain joins TRBV19 and TRBJ2-3; 7 bases agree with TRBD1. V was clipped by 3 bases and J by 6 bases; unmatched bases: 3. Germline V gene data show CDR1 as LNHDA and CDR2 as SQIVND (reference sequence). The CDR3 contains 13 residues. The CDR3 sequence: CASSIGRGDTQYF. In DNA, the CDR3 is TGTGCCAGTAGTATCGGCAGGGGGGATACGCAGTATTTT.

The V call is TRBV5-1, the J call TRBJ1-1, with 7 bases lining up with TRBD1. Per the germline V gene, CDR1 is SGHRS and CDR2 is YFSETQ. The CDR3 extends over 15 amino acids. Germline trimming cut 1 base from V and 2 bases from J; bases unmatched to any gene: 5. The CDR3: CASSLSGQINTEAFF. In DNA form, the CDR3 reads TGCGCCAGCAGCTTGTCGGGACAGATAAACACTGAAGCTTTCTTT. Full variable domain (outside the CDR3, taken from reference TRBV5-1 and TRBJ1-1): KAGVTQTPRYLIKTRGQQVTLSCSPISGHRSVSWYQQTPGQGLQFLFEYFSETQRNKGNFPGRFSGRQFSNSRSEMNVSTLELGDSALYLCASSLSGQINTEAFFGQGTRLTVV.

The rearrangement links TRBV6-6 to TRBJ1-5; D is perhaps TRBD1 (6 bases). Trimming left V 7 bases short and J 5 bases short, with 9 bases between. CDR1 is MNHNY and CDR2 is SVGAGI in the germline V gene (reference sequence). CDR3 length equals 12 residues. CDR3 sequence reads: CASKGVDQPQHF. The DNA of the CDR3 is TGTGCCAGCAAGGGGGTAGATCAGCCCCAGCATTTT.